This TCR beta chain was identified in a study of cytomegalovirus exposure and HLA in healthy donors. Germline CDR1 and CDR2: SNHLY and FYNNEI. With V trimmed by 5 bases and J by 7 bases, 8 bases remained unmatched. CDR3 length equals 14 residues. PCR involved 60 Vbeta and 13 Jbeta primers. In the original workflow: Later reanalysis found about 78 million unique TCR beta chains, around 9.9 million of them shared. Libraries were prepared by immunoSEQ multiplex PCR; TCRdb keeps only in-frame clonotypes and omits some of them. The V and J calls and clone size were taken over from that table, and D and trimming were inferred from the DNA. The sample includes approximately 190,000 clones, over 75% of them seen just once. Points from the study as a whole: Later on, an analysis found that several of the most significant clusters appeared to be linked to common viral pathogens, which included parvovirus B19.

In the case of this clone: What it binds is unknown.

The sequencing input was PBMCs. V usage is TRBV2 and J usage is TRBJ2-1; 7 bases line up with TRBD1. The sequence was obtained from a middle-aged man in good health and CMV-seronegative. CDR3 region: CASSPTGMANEQFF. CDR3 DNA sequence: TGTGCCAGCAGTCCGACAGGGATGGCAAATGAGCAGTTCTTC.